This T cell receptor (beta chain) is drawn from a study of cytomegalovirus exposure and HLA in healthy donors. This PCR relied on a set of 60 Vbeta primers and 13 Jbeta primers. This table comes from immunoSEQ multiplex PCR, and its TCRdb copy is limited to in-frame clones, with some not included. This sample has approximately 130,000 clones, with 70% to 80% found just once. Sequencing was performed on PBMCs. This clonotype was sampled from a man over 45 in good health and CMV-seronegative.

CDR3 protein: CASSSSTSGRRNEQFF. CDR3 nucleotides: TGTGCCAGCAGTTCGTCCACTAGCGGGAGACGGAATGAGCAGTTCTTC. The V call is TRBV28, the J call TRBJ2-1; TRBD2 matches at 11 bases. V lost 4 bases, J lost 7 bases, and 9 bases stayed unmatched. CDR3 length equals 16 residues. The germline CDR1 and CDR2 sequences are MDHEN and SYDVKM.